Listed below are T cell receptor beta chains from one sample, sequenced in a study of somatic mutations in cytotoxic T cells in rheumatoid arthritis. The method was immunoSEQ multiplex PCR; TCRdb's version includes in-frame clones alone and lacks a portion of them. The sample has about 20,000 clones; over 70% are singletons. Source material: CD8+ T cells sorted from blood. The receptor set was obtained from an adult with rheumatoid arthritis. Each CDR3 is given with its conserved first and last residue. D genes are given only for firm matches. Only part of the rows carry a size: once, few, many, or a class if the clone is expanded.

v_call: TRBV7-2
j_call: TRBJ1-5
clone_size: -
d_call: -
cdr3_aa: CASSSPGVGQPQHF
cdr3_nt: TGTGCCAGCAGCTCCCCGGGGGTTGGTCAGCCCCAGCATTTT

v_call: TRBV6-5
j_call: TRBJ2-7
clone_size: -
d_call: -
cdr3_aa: CASSYSDTYEQYF
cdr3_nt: TGTGCCAGCAGTTACTCGGACACCTACGAGCAGTACTTC

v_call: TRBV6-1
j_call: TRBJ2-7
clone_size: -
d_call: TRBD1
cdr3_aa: CASSEGTGDEQYF
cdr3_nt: TGTGCCAGCAGTGAGGGGACAGGGGACGAGCAGTACTTC

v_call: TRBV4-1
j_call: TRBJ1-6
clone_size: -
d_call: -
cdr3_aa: CASSQSGTIDNSPLHF
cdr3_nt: TGCGCCAGCAGCCAGTCCGGGACAATAGATAATTCACCCCTCCACTTT

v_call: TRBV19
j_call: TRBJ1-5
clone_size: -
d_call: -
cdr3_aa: CASSIATDYSNQPQHF
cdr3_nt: TGTGCCAGTAGTATAGCGACAGACTATAGCAATCAGCCCCAGCATTTT

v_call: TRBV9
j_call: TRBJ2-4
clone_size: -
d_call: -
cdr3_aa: CASTPHGQGAQYF
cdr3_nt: TGTGCCAGCACCCCCCACGGACAAGGGGCACAGTACTTC

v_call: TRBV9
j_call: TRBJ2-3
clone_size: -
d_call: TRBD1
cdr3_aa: CASSEEGQGSDTQYF
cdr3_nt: TGTGCCAGCAGCGAGGAGGGACAGGGGTCAGATACGCAGTATTTT

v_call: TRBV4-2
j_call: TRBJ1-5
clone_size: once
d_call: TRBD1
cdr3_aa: CASSQDRDSQYSNQPQHF
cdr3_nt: TGTGCCAGCAGCCAAGATAGGGACAGCCAGTATAGCAATCAGCCCCAGCATTTT

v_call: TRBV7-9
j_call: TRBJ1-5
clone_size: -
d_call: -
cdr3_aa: CASSLGGLGNQPQHF
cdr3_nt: TGTGCCAGCAGCTTAGGAGGGCTGGGCAATCAGCCCCAGCATTTT

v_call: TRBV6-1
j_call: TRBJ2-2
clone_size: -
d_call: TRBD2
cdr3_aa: CASGGLVHTGELFF
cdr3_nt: TGTGCCAGCGGGGGACTAGTTCACACCGGGGAGCTGTTTTTT

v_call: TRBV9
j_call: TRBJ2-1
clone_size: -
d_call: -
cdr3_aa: CASSVGAGLDEQFF
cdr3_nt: TGTGCCAGCAGCGTAGGGGCAGGGTTGGATGAGCAGTTCTTC

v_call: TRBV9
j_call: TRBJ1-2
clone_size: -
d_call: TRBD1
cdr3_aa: CASTLGQDYGYTF
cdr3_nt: TGTGCCAGCACCCTAGGACAGGACTATGGCTACACCTTC

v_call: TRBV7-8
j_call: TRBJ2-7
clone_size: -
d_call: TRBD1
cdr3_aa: CASSSPGQGDYEQYF
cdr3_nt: TGTGCCAGCAGCTCACCGGGACAGGGGGATTACGAGCAGTACTTC

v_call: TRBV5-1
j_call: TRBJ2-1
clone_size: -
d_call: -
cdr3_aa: CASSLGQIGNEQFF
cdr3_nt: TGCGCCAGCAGCTTGGGCCAAATCGGCAATGAGCAGTTCTTC

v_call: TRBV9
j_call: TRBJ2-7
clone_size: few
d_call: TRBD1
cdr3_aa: CASSGQGHEQYF
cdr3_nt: TGTGCCAGCAGCGGACAGGGGCACGAGCAGTACTTC

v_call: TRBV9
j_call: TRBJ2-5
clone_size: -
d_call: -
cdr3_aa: CASSPHWRPQETQYF
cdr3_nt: TGTGCCAGCAGCCCTCACTGGCGACCCCAAGAGACCCAGTACTTC

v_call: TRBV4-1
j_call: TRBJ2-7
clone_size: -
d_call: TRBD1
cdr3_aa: CASSLLGGQGYEQYF
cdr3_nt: TGCGCCAGCAGCCTCCTCGGGGGACAGGGCTACGAGCAGTACTTC